This TCR beta chain was obtained from a study of response to subunit inactivated influenza vaccine. Regarding the study as a whole: Few new T cells, the authors suggested, are recruited by each seasonal influenza vaccination.

This clonotype has at least ten counts. Its cognate antigen is unknown. TCRdb re-called the RT-PCR reads with MiXCR, one entry per CDR3 protein. This table holds a few hundred thousand distinct CDR3 sequences, 10% to 11% found once. This clonotype originated in a man aged 50 to 60 who received an inactivated influenza vaccine. The material was PBMCs from blood, obtained about 6 weeks after vaccination.

The CDR3 nucleotides read TGTGCCAGCAGTCTCCTTATGGGGGAGGCGTCTACGCAGTATTTT. It yields the protein CASSLLMGEASTQYF. The chain uses TRBV12-3 or TRBV12-4 and TRBJ2-3; D perhaps matches TRBD2 (6 bases). Trimming removed 5 bases from V and 8 bases from J, with 20 bases in between. The CDR3 loop spans 15 amino acids.